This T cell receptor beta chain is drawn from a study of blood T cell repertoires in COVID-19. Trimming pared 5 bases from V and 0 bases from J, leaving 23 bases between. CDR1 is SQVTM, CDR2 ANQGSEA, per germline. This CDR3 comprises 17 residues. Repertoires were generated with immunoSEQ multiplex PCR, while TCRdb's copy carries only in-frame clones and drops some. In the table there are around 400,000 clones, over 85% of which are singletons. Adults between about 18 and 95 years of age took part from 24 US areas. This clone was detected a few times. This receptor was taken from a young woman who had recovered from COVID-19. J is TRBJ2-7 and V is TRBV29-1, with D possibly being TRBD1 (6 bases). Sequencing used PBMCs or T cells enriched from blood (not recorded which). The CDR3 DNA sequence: TGCAGCGTTACGTTCATGTACGGGACAAGGAGCTCCTACGAGCAGTACTTC. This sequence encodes CSVTFMYGTRSSYEQYF.